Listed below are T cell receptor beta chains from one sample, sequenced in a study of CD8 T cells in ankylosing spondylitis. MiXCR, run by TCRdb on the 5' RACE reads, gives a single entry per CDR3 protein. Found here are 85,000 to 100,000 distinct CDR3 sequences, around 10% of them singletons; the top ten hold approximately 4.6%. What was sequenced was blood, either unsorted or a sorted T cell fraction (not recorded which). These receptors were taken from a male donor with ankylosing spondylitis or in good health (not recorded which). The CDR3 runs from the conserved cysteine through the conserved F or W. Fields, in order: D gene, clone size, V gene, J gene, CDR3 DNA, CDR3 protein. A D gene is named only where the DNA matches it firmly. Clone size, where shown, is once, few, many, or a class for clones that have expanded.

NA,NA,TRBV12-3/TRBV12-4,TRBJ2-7,TGTGCCAGCAGTTTGGGTTGGGGCAGCTCCTACGAGCAGTACTTC,CASSLGWGSSYEQYF
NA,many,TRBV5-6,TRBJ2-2,TGTGCCAGCAGCTTCACCACTCCCGCCGGGGAGCTGTTTTTT,CASSFTTPAGELFF
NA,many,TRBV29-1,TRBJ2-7,TGCAGCGTTATGGTCCCAGGGGGGATCTACGAGCAGTACTTC,CSVMVPGGIYEQYF
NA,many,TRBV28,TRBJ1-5,TGTGCCAGCAGTTTAGGCAGGGCGGATCAGCCCCAGCATTTT,CASSLGRADQPQHF
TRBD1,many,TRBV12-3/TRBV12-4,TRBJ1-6,TGTGCCAGCAGTCCCGGGCAGGGGGCGTTGTCACCCCTCCACTTT,CASSPGQGALSPLHF
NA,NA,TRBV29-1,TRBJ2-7,TGCAGCGGGGCACAGCAACGGGACGAGCAGTACTTC,CSGAQQRDEQYF
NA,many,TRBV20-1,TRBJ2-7,TGCAGTGCTAGAGTCCCGGAAGGCACCTACGAGCAGTACTTC,CSARVPEGTYEQYF
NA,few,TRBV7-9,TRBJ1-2,TGTGCCAGCAAACCCGAGGCATCCGGCTACACCTTC,CASKPEASGYTF
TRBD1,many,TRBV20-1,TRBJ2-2,TGCAGTGCTCCACGACAGGGGGGGAACACCGGGGAGCTGTTTTTT,CSAPRQGGNTGELFF
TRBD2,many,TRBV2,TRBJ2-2,TGTGCCAGCAGTCGGGCTAGCGGGGGGAACACCGGGGAGCTGTTTTTT,CASSRASGGNTGELFF
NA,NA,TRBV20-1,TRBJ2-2,TGCAGTGCTAGTCGAGGGGGGAACACCGGGGAGCTGTTTTTT,CSASRGGNTGELFF
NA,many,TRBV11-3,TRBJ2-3,TGTGCCAGCAGCTTAGTTGGTACTGGAGGCACAGATACGCAGTATTTT,CASSLVGTGGTDTQYF
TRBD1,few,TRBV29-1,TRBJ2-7,TGCAGCGTTGAAGCCGAAACCGGGACAGGGGGCGTCTACGAGCAGTACTTC,CSVEAETGTGGVYEQYF
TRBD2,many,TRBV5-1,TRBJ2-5,TGCGCCAGCAGCTTGTTCGGCGGGGGGCAAGAGACCCAGTACTTC,CASSLFGGGQETQYF
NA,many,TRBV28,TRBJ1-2,TGTGCCAGCAGTTTAGGAGGGGCTGAAAACTATGGCTACACCTTC,CASSLGGAENYGYTF
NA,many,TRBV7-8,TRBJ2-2,TGTGCCAGCAGACCGGTTACCGGGGAGCTGTTTTTT,CASRPVTGELFF
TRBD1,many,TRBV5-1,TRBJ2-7,TGCGCCAGCAGCTTGGCGGAGACAGGGACCTACGAGCAGTACTTC,CASSLAETGTYEQYF
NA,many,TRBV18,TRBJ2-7,TGTGCCAGCTCGCCGGGAGCAAGCTCCTACGAGCAGTACTTC,CASSPGASSYEQYF
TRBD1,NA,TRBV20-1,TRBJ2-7,TGCTGCGCTAGAGATTCCCTGCCGGGACAGCAGAGCTACGAGCAGTACTTC,CCARDSLPGQQSYEQYF
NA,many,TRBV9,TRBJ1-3,TGTGCCAGCAGCCATCAGGGCTCTGGAAACACCATATATTTT,CASSHQGSGNTIYF
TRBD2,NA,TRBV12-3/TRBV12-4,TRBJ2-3,TGTGCCAGCAAGGCTCGCGGGGGGGCCGTAGATACGCAGTATTTT,CASKARGGAVDTQYF
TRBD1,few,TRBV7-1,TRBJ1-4,TGTGCCAGCACCTCAACGGGACAGATTAATGAAAAACTGTTTTTT,CASTSTGQINEKLFF
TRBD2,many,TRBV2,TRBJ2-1,TGTGCCAGCAGTGTTAGGACTAGCGGGGGGGCCGACTACAATGAGCAGTTCTTC,CASSVRTSGGADYNEQFF